This T cell receptor beta chain was obtained from a study of T cell responses to AZD1222 COVID-19 vaccine. The table came from immunoSEQ multiplex PCR; TCRdb's copy has only in-frame clones and leaves some out. This sample carries about 94,000 clones, roughly 90% of them seen once, and the ten largest clones take 9% to 14%. Trimming took 7 bases from V and 2 from J; bases not matched to a gene: 6. CDR1 is SQVTM and CDR2 is ANQGSEA in the germline V gene. CDR3 length equals 13 residues. Sequencing was performed on peripheral blood, taken 28 days after the second AZD1222 dose. The chain has TRBV29-1 and TRBJ1-1; 8 bases map to TRBD1. The source of this sequence is an adult who received the AZD1222 COVID-19 vaccine. CDR3 sequence: CSGWDRQNTEAFF. The CDR3 DNA follows: TGCAGCGGCTGGGACAGGCAAAACACTGAAGCTTTCTTT.